These T cell receptor beta chains were read from a single sample in a study of T-cell memory formation after mild COVID-19. TCRdb called the 5' RACE reads again in MiXCR, with one record for every CDR3 protein. The repertoire consists of about 200,000 distinct CDR3 sequences, with around 8.8% occurring once and the leading ten covering roughly 3.5%. Sequencing was carried out using PBMCs or a T cell subset sorted from them (not recorded which). These receptors were obtained from a young man who had mild COVID-19 (a few samples of this study predate the infection). Cell type and time point are not known. Both conserved end residues are part of each CDR3. The order of the fields is clone size, CDR3 length, J gene, V gene, D gene, CDR3 protein, CDR3 DNA. D genes are given only for firm matches. Part of the rows lack a size; the others show once, few, many or a class for expanded clones.

abundance: .
len: 12
j_gene: TRBJ1-2
v_gene: TRBV30
d_gene: .
CDR3aa: CAQTGTTYGYTF
CDR3nt: TGTGCCCAAACCGGGACAACCTATGGCTACACCTTC

abundance: .
len: 11
j_gene: TRBJ2-3
v_gene: TRBV30
d_gene: .
CDR3aa: CAWSVLYTQYF
CDR3nt: TGTGCCTGGAGTGTACTATATACGCAGTATTTT

abundance: many
len: 12
j_gene: TRBJ2-5
v_gene: TRBV5-1
d_gene: .
CDR3aa: CASSSGWETQYF
CDR3nt: TGCGCCAGCAGCTCCGGATGGGAGACCCAGTACTTC

abundance: few
len: 17
j_gene: TRBJ2-7
v_gene: TRBV5-1
d_gene: .
CDR3aa: CASSLAPGGTGMDEQYF
CDR3nt: TGCGCCAGCAGCTTGGCCCCGGGGGGGACAGGGATGGATGAGCAGTACTTC

abundance: few
len: 16
j_gene: TRBJ1-6
v_gene: TRBV4-1
d_gene: .
CDR3aa: CASSQESRGGGSPLHF
CDR3nt: TGCGCCAGCAGCCAAGAAAGTCGGGGGGGTGGTTCACCCCTCCACTTT

abundance: .
len: 15
j_gene: TRBJ2-1
v_gene: TRBV7-9
d_gene: .
CDR3aa: CASSPRVVVLQEQFF
CDR3nt: TGTGCCAGCAGCCCTCGGGTGGTAGTTCTTCAGGAGCAGTTCTTC

abundance: few
len: 18
j_gene: TRBJ1-3
v_gene: TRBV5-1
d_gene: .
CDR3aa: CASSAQPVGQNFGNTIYF
CDR3nt: TGCGCCAGCAGCGCGCAGCCGGTCGGACAGAACTTTGGAAACACCATATATTTT

abundance: .
len: 16
j_gene: TRBJ2-1
v_gene: TRBV24-1
d_gene: TRBD1
CDR3aa: CATSDTTGMTYNEQFF
CDR3nt: TGTGCCACCAGTGATACGACAGGGATGACGTACAATGAGCAGTTCTTC

abundance: .
len: 15
j_gene: TRBJ2-3
v_gene: TRBV5-1
d_gene: TRBD1
CDR3aa: CASSFSGQGADTQYF
CDR3nt: TGCGCCAGCAGCTTTAGTGGACAGGGCGCAGATACGCAGTATTTT

abundance: many
len: 12
j_gene: TRBJ2-7
v_gene: TRBV5-1
d_gene: .
CDR3aa: CASSLDVYEQYF
CDR3nt: TGCGCCAGCAGCTTGGACGTCTACGAGCAGTACTTC

abundance: many
len: 14
j_gene: TRBJ2-1
v_gene: TRBV11-2
d_gene: .
CDR3aa: CASSLSDYHNEQFF
CDR3nt: TGTGCCAGCAGCTTGTCTGACTATCACAATGAGCAGTTCTTC

abundance: .
len: 12
j_gene: TRBJ2-5
v_gene: TRBV7-2
d_gene: .
CDR3aa: CASSPIRETQYF
CDR3nt: TGTGCCAGCAGTCCAATACGGGAGACCCAGTACTTC

abundance: .
len: 11
j_gene: TRBJ2-1
v_gene: TRBV19
d_gene: .
CDR3aa: CASSSGLKQFF
CDR3nt: TGTGCCAGTAGCTCCGGACTAAAGCAGTTCTTC

abundance: few
len: 14
j_gene: TRBJ2-1
v_gene: TRBV20-1
d_gene: .
CDR3aa: CSASKEAGYNEQFF
CDR3nt: TGCAGTGCTAGTAAGGAAGCCGGCTACAATGAGCAGTTCTTC

abundance: .
len: 15
j_gene: TRBJ2-3
v_gene: TRBV9
d_gene: TRBD2
CDR3aa: CASSEAGGGTDTQYF
CDR3nt: TGTGCCAGCAGCGAAGCGGGGGGCGGCACAGATACGCAGTATTTT